Following are 15 T cell receptor beta chains from one sample sequenced in a study of cytomegalovirus exposure and HLA in healthy donors. PCR used 60 Vbeta primers and 13 Jbeta primers. TCRdb's table, derived via immunoSEQ multiplex PCR, lists solely in-frame clones and lacks some. Here the sample spans roughly 150,000 clones, approximately 80% being singletons. The sample consisted of PBMCs. These TCRs come from a woman aged 18 to 35 in good health and CMV-seronegative.

This clone appeared a single time. The rearrangement links TRBV7-9 to TRBJ1-6; D might be TRBD1 (5 bases). The CDR3 spans 14 residues. V lost 2 bases and J lost 5, with 7 bases in between. Per germline, CDR1 SEHNR and CDR2 FQNEAQ (reference sequence). DNA for the CDR3: TGTGCCAGCAGCTTATTGACAGATAATTCACCCCTCCACTTT. Translation gives CASSLLTDNSPLHF. Based on the CDR3 plus reference TRBV7-9 and TRBJ1-6, the full variable domain is DTGVSQNPRHKITKRGQNVTFRCDPISEHNRLYWYRQTLGQGPEFLTYFQNEAQLEKSRLLSDRFSAERPKGSFSTLEIQRTEQGDSAMYLCASSLLTDNSPLHFGNGTRLTVT.

This chain connects TRBV2 to TRBJ1-5, with 7 bases lining up with TRBD1. CDR1 is SNHLY, CDR2 FYNNEI, per germline. With V trimmed by 6 bases and J by 5 bases, 10 bases remained unmatched. The CDR3 consists of 15 residues. CDR3 residues: CASRYRQGQDQPQHF. CDR3 nucleotide sequence: TGTGCCAGCAGGTACCGACAGGGTCAAGATCAGCCCCAGCATTTT.

To note about this clone: The same CDR3 is also encoded by other DNA sequences in this sample. This chain links TRBV6-6 with TRBJ1-1, with 11 bases lining up with TRBD1. The CDR3 is 15 amino acids. Germline V gene sequence: CDR1 MNHNY, CDR2 SVGAGI (reference sequence). Trimming took 2 bases from V and 5 from J; bases not matched to a gene: 4. The CDR3 bases are TGTGCCAGCAGTTACCGGACAGGGGGCCGGACTGAAGCTTTCTTT. It is translated as CASSYRTGGRTEAFF.

The chain uses TRBV12-5 and TRBJ2-3; TRBD2 matches at 7 bases. Germline V gives CDR1 LGHNT, CDR2 FRNRAP. Trimming at V came to 5 bases and at J to 6 bases, leaving 5 bases not matched to a gene. The CDR3 is 13 residues long. CDR3 region: CASGRHSGDTQYF. The CDR3 region has the DNA TGTGCTAGTGGTCGACATAGCGGGGATACGCAGTATTTT.

CDR3 sequence: CASKGGIRSNQPQHF. As DNA, the CDR3 is TGTGCCAGCAAAGGGGGAATTAGGAGCAATCAGCCCCAGCATTTT. The chain has TRBV27 and TRBJ1-5, with D perhaps matching TRBD1 (6 bases). The V gene lost 7 bases and the J gene lost 1 base, with 14 bases spanning the gap. Per germline, CDR1 MNHEY and CDR2 SMNVEV (reference sequence). This CDR3 spans 15 amino acids.

The table lists this clone with a few counts. V and J are TRBV7-9 and TRBJ1-4; D not certain. Germline V CDR1 and CDR2: SEHNR, FQNEAQ (reference sequence). This CDR3 contains 12 residues. V was shortened by 3 bases and J by 6 bases, with 5 bases between the two germline ends. The CDR3 DNA sequence: TGTGCCAGCAGCTTTTCGGATGAAAAACTGTTTTTT. It encodes CASSFSDEKLFF.

The chain couples TRBV11-3 to TRBJ2-2; possibly TRBD1 for D (5 bases). Germline V lookup: CDR1 SGHNT, CDR2 YENEEA. The CDR3 totals 15 residues. Trimming removed 4 bases at V and 5 bases at J, with 14 bases between. The CDR3 is CASSSLTGSTGELFF. CDR3 coding DNA: TGTGCCAGCAGCTCCCTTACAGGTTCGACCGGGGAGCTGTTTTTT.

The chain uses TRBV6-1 and TRBJ1-2; 8 nucleotides agree with TRBD1. The CDR3 has 14 residues. Germline V gene data show CDR1 as MNHNS and CDR2 as SASEGT. After removal of 4 bases from V and 4 bases from J, the junction contained 5 bases not matched to a gene. DNA of the CDR3: TGTGCCAGCAGTGTACTTGGGACAGGCTATGGCTACACCTTC. Amino acid sequence: CASSVLGTGYGYTF.

The V gene is TRBV30, the J gene TRBJ1-1; perhaps TRBD1 as D (5 bases). The V gene lost 5 bases and the J gene lost 0 bases, with 10 bases spanning the gap. Germline V gene sequence: CDR1 GTSNPN, CDR2 SVGIG (reference sequence). This CDR3 has 13 amino acids. The CDR3 protein is CAWDRQMNTEAFF. As DNA, the CDR3 is TGTGCCTGGGACCGACAGATGAACACTGAAGCTTTCTTT.

The chain uses TRBV5-6 and TRBJ1-6, with 9 bases that match TRBD1. V lost 4 bases, J lost 9 bases, and 11 bases stayed unmatched. This CDR3 contains 16 residues. The V gene's germline CDR1 is SGHDT and CDR2 YYEEEE. The CDR3 DNA is TGTGCCAGCAGCAACCGATTAACAGGGGGCGCTTCACCCCTCCACTTT. The encoded protein is CASSNRLTGGASPLHF.

The V gene is TRBV11-3, the J gene TRBJ1-2; TRBD1 matches 7 bases. Germline V gene lookup returns CDR1 SGHNT and CDR2 YENEEA. After removal of 5 bases from V and 10 bases from J, the junction contained 10 bases not matched to a gene. This CDR3 has 13 residues. CDR3 amino acids: CASSPHQTGTYTF. The CDR3 DNA follows: TGTGCCAGCAGCCCCCATCAGACAGGGACCTACACCTTC.

The chain joins TRBV9 to TRBJ2-1, with TRBD1 matching 8 bases. Germline V gene sequence: CDR1 SGDLS, CDR2 YYNGEE. This CDR3 comprises 16 residues. The V segment lost 3 bases and the J segment 3 bases; nucleotides outside the gene matches: 8. The CDR3 nucleotides are TGTGCCAGCAGCGCCACAGGACAGGGAATCTACAATGAGCAGTTCTTC. This gives the protein CASSATGQGIYNEQFF.

The chain joins TRBV4-2 to TRBJ2-1; 7 bases fit TRBD2. V gave up 8 bases and J gave up 8 bases; unmatched junction bases: 12. The CDR3 covers 14 residues. CDR1 and CDR2 from the germline V gene are LGHNA and YNFKEQ. The CDR3 sequence: CASRVGGGSHEQFF. The CDR3 nucleotides are TGTGCCAGCCGGGTGGGCGGGGGATCCCATGAGCAGTTCTTC.

This clone was found once. The V gene is TRBV4-1, the J gene TRBJ2-7; perhaps TRBD1 as D (7 bases). Germline V gene lookup returns CDR1 MGHRA and CDR2 YSYEKL. The V and J ends lost 6 bases and 3 bases respectively, with 15 bases between them. CDR3 size: 14 residues. Here the CDR3 DNA reads TGCGCCAGCAGTTTGCGGGACAGACTCTACGAGCAGTACTTC. Amino acid sequence: CASSLRDRLYEQYF.

As for this clone: The junction departs from germline at one end; a sequencing error may be responsible. Other DNA sequences of this sample code for an identical CDR3. J is TRBJ2-7 and V is TRBV5-4, with D hard to call. Germline V CDR1 and CDR2: SGHNT, YYREEE (reference sequence). The CDR3 covers 13 residues. This CDR3 is CASSLAGLPEQYF. The CDR3 DNA is TGTGCCAGCAGCTTGGCAGGTCTCCCCGAGCAGTACTTT.